Included here is one T cell receptor beta chain sequence, with context. What it recognizes is unknown. Each CDR3 protein gets one entry after TCRdb re-called the 5' RACE reads with MiXCR. The data hold about 370,000 distinct CDR3 sequences, with 28% observed a single time. These data belong to a study of identical twins' blood T cells. Broader study findings: Twins shared more top CDR3 clonotypes than unrelated donors did.

V shed 6 bases and J shed 8 bases, with 14 bases lying between them. This CDR3 comprises 12 residues. Germline lookup yields CDR1 SGDLS and CDR2 YYNGEE. This TCR was sampled from a woman aged 18-49 years in good health. The specimen sequenced was PBMCs. V gene TRBV9 combines with J gene TRBJ1-2; D remains ambiguous. In nucleotides, the CDR3 is TGTGCCAGCACCCGAAACACGGAGGGCTACACCTTC. The encoded protein is CASTRNTEGYTF.